The 2 T cell receptor beta chains in this list originate from one sample, sequenced in a study of cytomegalovirus exposure and HLA in healthy donors (dated by TCRdb to the late 2010s). Receptor amplification or capture employed the immunoSEQ multiplex PCR assay. The multiplex PCR relied on a mix of 60 forward primers for TCR Vbeta segments and 13 reverse primers for TCR Jbeta segments. Entries here come from immuneACCESS through TCRdb and include only in-frame sequences with V and J called. Some clones fail to appear in such tables; in the studies checked, an unresolved V gene covers under half of the shortfall, and the cause of the remainder is unknown. This sample gives over 70,000 clones in total; 77% of them show up just once. 2.5% to 3.5% of the sample belongs to the ten largest clones. Sequencing used PBMCs. These receptors came from a man aged 50 to 59 in good health and CMV-seropositive.

The rearrangement uses TRBV27 and TRBJ2-2; TRBD2 matches at 12 bases. This CDR3 is built from 16 residues. Germline V lookup: CDR1 MNHEY, CDR2 SMNVEV (reference sequence). The ends lost 2 bases at V and 3 bases at J; junction bases unmatched: 1. As DNA, the CDR3 is TGTGCCAGCAGTTTACGACTAGCGGGAGACACCGGGGAGCTGTTTTTT. Protein sequence: CASSLRLAGDTGELFF.

The V call is TRBV7-2, the J call TRBJ2-1, with 13 bases fitting TRBD2. This CDR3 contains 18 residues. After removal of 5 bases from V and 5 bases from J, the junction contained 12 bases not matched to a gene. Germline V gene lookup returns CDR1 SGHTA and CDR2 FQGNSA. CDR3 nucleotides: TGTGCCAGCAGCCCCGAATTCGTACTAGCGGGAGGGCACAATGAGCAGTTCTTC. Its protein is CASSPEFVLAGGHNEQFF.